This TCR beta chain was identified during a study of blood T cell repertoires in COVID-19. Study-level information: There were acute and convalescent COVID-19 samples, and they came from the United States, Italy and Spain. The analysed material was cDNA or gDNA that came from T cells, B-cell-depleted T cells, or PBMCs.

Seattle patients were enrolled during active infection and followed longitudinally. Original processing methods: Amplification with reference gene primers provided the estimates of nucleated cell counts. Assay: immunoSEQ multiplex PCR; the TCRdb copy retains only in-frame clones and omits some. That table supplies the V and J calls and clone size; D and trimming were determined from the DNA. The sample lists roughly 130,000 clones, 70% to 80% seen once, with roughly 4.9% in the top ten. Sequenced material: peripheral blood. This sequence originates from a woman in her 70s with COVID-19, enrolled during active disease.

Here the CDR3 DNA reads TGTGCCAGCAGTTCCTCTAGCACAGATACGCAGTATTTT. Translation: CASSSSSTDTQYF. The chain uses TRBV27 and TRBJ2-3, with unresolved D. The CDR3 loop spans 13 amino acids. Germline V gives CDR1 MNHEY, CDR2 SMNVEV (reference sequence). The V gene lost 4 bases and the J gene lost 0 bases, with 5 bases spanning the gap.